This T cell receptor beta chain stems from a study of control samples from healthy donors and cancer patients. Clones were read by immunoSEQ multiplex PCR, and TCRdb kept only the in-frame ones, dropping some. The sample records over 110,000 clones, roughly nine tenths being singletons. The receptor was isolated from a woman aged 25 to 39 in good health. Sample: blood.

The DNA of the CDR3 is TGCAGCGTTGGGGGGACTAGCGGGGTAAGGCAGTTCTTC. Amino acids: CSVGGTSGVRQFF. The chain joins TRBV29-1 to TRBJ2-1, with 13 bases aligning to TRBD2. Germline assignment: CDR1 SQVTM and CDR2 ANQGSEA. The CDR3 contains 13 residues. J lost 12 bases, V lost 4 bases, and 6 bases had no gene match.